This entry features one T cell receptor beta chain sequence. Authors' analysis steps: Reference gene primer amplification in the assay estimated nucleated cell counts. TCRdb's copy holds only in-frame clones and misses some; the assay was immunoSEQ multiplex PCR. V and J calls and clone size are as listed in that table; D and trimming were resolved from the DNA. The repertoire consists of around 320,000 clones, with 70% to 90% occurring once and the leading ten covering approximately 6.6%. CDR3 length: 16 amino acids. The record originates from a study of blood T cell repertoires in COVID-19. Sequencing input: peripheral blood. The rearrangement joins TRBV21-1 to TRBJ2-5; no check of the table's D call, TRBD2, against the DNA was made. TRBV21-1 is deemed a pseudogene. This TCR was sampled from a woman under 40 who had recovered from COVID-19. For the CDR3, the DNA is TGTGCCAGCAGCACCGCGGGGGGGCTTCGGGGAGAGACCCAGTACTTC. Its translation is CASSTAGGLRGETQYF.